These T cell receptor beta chains were read from a single sample in a study of cytomegalovirus exposure and HLA in healthy donors. This table comes from immunoSEQ multiplex PCR, and its TCRdb copy is limited to in-frame clones, with some not included. There are over 100,000 clones in the sample; just under 75% occur only once, and more than 2% lies in the top ten. The material sequenced was PBMCs. These TCRs come from a human donor in good health. CDR3s include the opening cysteine and the closing phenylalanine or tryptophan. A D gene is named only where the DNA matches it firmly. Not every row has a clone size; where given, it reads once, few, many or a size class.

d_gene	j_gene	abundance	v_gene	CDR3aa	CDR3nt
TRBD1	TRBJ1-4	once	TRBV6-1	CASSKDRVGEKLFF	TGTGCCAGCAGTAAGGACAGGGTAGGGGAAAAACTGTTTTTT
.	TRBJ2-1	.	TRBV7-8	CASSLGGGYNEQFF	TGTGCCAGCAGCTTAGGGGGAGGATACAATGAGCAGTTCTTC
TRBD1	TRBJ1-1	.	TRBV19	CASSIGQGAKTEAFF	TGTGCCAGTAGTATAGGGCAGGGGGCGAAAACTGAAGCTTTCTTT
.	TRBJ1-1	few	TRBV28	CASSLPPGAFF	TGTGCCAGCAGTTTACCTCCCGGAGCTTTCTTT
TRBD1	TRBJ2-7	.	TRBV7-6	CASSLGTGDEVGEQYF	TGTGCCAGCAGCTTAGGGACAGGGGATGAGGTCGGCGAGCAGTACTTC
TRBD1	TRBJ2-3	.	TRBV7-6	CASSSLGTANSDTQYF	TGTGCCAGCAGCTCGCTTGGGACAGCTAACTCAGATACGCAGTATTTT
.	TRBJ2-6	.	TRBV7-8	CASNLLVGDGSGANVLTF	TGTGCCAGCAACTTACTAGTGGGAGACGGGTCTGGGGCCAACGTCCTGACTTTC
.	TRBJ1-1	.	TRBV6-1	CASSLVHRDTEAFF	TGTGCCAGCAGCCTCGTACATCGGGACACTGAAGCTTTCTTT
TRBD1	TRBJ2-1	few	TRBV7-8	CASSLDDPPRDSYRYNEQFF	TGTGCCAGCAGCTTAGACGACCCCCCCCGGGACAGCTATCGATACAATGAGCAGTTCTTC
.	TRBJ2-5	.	TRBV30	CAWSSKETQYF	TGTGCCTGGAGTTCCAAAGAGACCCAGTACTTC
.	TRBJ1-2	few	TRBV5-4	CASSRSSGSAGYTF	TGTGCCAGCAGCCGGTCTTCAGGCTCCGCGGGCTACACCTTC
.	TRBJ2-7	.	TRBV28	CASMRATYEQYF	TGTGCCAGCATGAGGGCCACCTACGAGCAGTACTTC
TRBD1	TRBJ1-2	once	TRBV28	CAGTPLPGQGAGGYTF	TGTGCCGGCACTCCACTACCGGGACAGGGGGCGGGCGGCTACACCTTC
.	TRBJ1-1	.	TRBV6-4	CASSQLPNAEAFF	TGTGCCAGCAGCCAACTCCCGAACGCTGAAGCTTTCTTT
.	TRBJ2-2	.	TRBV28	CASRTTNTGELFF	TGTGCCAGCAGAACAACGAACACCGGGGAGCTGTTTTTT
.	TRBJ2-5	.	TRBV21-1	CASSNPYETQYF	TGTGCCAGCAGCAATCCTTATGAGACCCAGTACTTC
TRBD1	TRBJ1-4	.	TRBV28	CASRAQGDEKLFF	TGTGCCAGCAGAGCCCAGGGGGATGAAAAACTGTTTTTT
.	TRBJ1-1	.	TRBV7-9	CASSLAFSRTEAFF	TGTGCCAGCAGCTTAGCCTTCTCGAGGACTGAAGCTTTCTTT
.	TRBJ2-1	.	TRBV6-6	CASSALDGGNEQFF	TGTGCCAGCAGCGCGTTAGATGGGGGGAATGAGCAGTTCTTC
.	TRBJ1-2	.	TRBV6-4	CASRPSSDYGYTF	TGTGCCAGCAGACCTTCGAGTGACTATGGCTACACCTTC
TRBD1	TRBJ2-5	.	TRBV6-5	CASTWTGTWETQYF	TGTGCCAGCACCTGGACAGGGACATGGGAGACCCAGTACTTC
TRBD1	TRBJ2-2	few	TRBV23-1	CASSQQGANTGELFF	TGCGCCAGCAGTCAACAGGGGGCGAACACCGGGGAGCTGTTTTTT
.	TRBJ2-7	few	TRBV6-5	CASRPTGSSYEQYF	TGTGCCAGCAGACCCACAGGGAGCTCCTACGAGCAGTACTTC
.	TRBJ1-4	.	TRBV6-5	CASSYGGIPEKLFF	TGTGCCAGCAGTTACGGGGGCATCCCTGAAAAACTGTTTTTT
TRBD1	TRBJ1-2	.	TRBV5-1	CASTRDSESYGYTF	TGCGCCAGCACTAGGGACAGCGAGAGCTATGGCTACACCTTC
.	TRBJ2-5	.	TRBV19	CASSMGLVWAQYF	TGTGCCAGTAGTATGGGGCTTGTGTGGGCCCAGTACTTC
TRBD1	TRBJ1-6	few	TRBV27	CASRGTGTGSFSPLHF	TGTGCCAGCAGGGGCACCGGGACAGGGTCTTTCTCACCCCTCCACTTT
.	TRBJ2-2	.	TRBV6-5	CASSYRLVFGGELFF	TGTGCCAGCAGTTATCGTTTGGTTTTCGGCGGGGAGCTGTTTTTT
TRBD2	TRBJ2-7	.	TRBV27	CASSSLWRGGSGQYF	TGTGCCAGCAGTTCCCTCTGGCGGGGGGGCTCGGGGCAGTACTTC
.	TRBJ2-7	few	TRBV19	CASSGGSLYEQYF	TGTGCCAGTAGTGGCGGGTCGCTCTACGAGCAGTACTTC
TRBD2	TRBJ2-5	.	TRBV11-2	CASSPRLAAMRYQETQYF	TGTGCCAGCAGCCCCCGACTAGCGGCCATGCGGTACCAAGAGACCCAGTACTTC
TRBD1	TRBJ1-2	.	TRBV7-2	CASRGQGNYGYTF	TGTGCCAGCAGGGGACAGGGCAACTATGGCTACACCTTC
.	TRBJ1-2	.	TRBV7-9	CASSSSPRARGYTF	TGTGCCAGCAGCTCCAGTCCCAGGGCAAGAGGCTACACCTTC
.	TRBJ1-3	.	TRBV30	CAWESRRNTIYF	TGTGCCTGGGAGTCGAGGCGAAACACCATATATTTT
.	TRBJ2-7	few	TRBV5-4	CASSLGGGVPEQYF	TGTGCCAGCAGCTTGGGAGGGGGTGTGCCCGAGCAGTACTTC
TRBD2	TRBJ2-5	.	TRBV30	CAWSQGLAGGRATLRGETQYF	TGTGCCTGGAGTCAAGGACTAGCGGGAGGGAGGGCAACCCTTAGAGGGGAGACCCAGTACTTC